This T cell receptor (beta chain) came from a study of vaccination effects on CD4 cells after COVID-19. On the study more broadly: Each participant was given two doses of one vaccine (BNT162b2 or mRNA-1273).

Overall study findings and caveats: There was marked clonal contraction among infection- and vaccine-induced clones late after vaccination.

V was pared by 4 bases and J by 8 bases, with 8 bases of the junction left unmatched. There are 16 residues in the CDR3. Germline CDR1 is SGHAT and CDR2 is FQNNGV. At the end of around eleven days of culture, CD4+ T cells were isolated. On day 3 and again on day 7, half the medium was replaced with IL-2 medium. With respect to this clone: Its antigen is undetermined.

Assay: immunoSEQ multiplex PCR; the TCRdb copy retains only in-frame clones and omits some. The sample records tens of thousands of clones, around 74% being singletons. This chain joins TRBV11-2 and TRBJ2-1, with TRBD2 matching over 13 bases. Source: CD4+ T cells from PBMCs cultured without peptide, taken before COVID-19 vaccination. This clonotype originated in a human donor who had a prior SARS-CoV-2 infection. Here the CDR3 DNA reads TGTGCCAGCAGCTACATACTAGCGGGGGGGAGGGATGAGCAGTTCTTC. It codes for CASSYILAGGRDEQFF.